This T cell receptor beta chain was sequenced during a study of early T cells in non-severe SARS-CoV-2 infection. TCRdb re-called the 5' RACE reads with MiXCR, one entry per CDR3 protein. The repertoire includes 90,000 to 120,000 distinct CDR3 sequences, around an eighth of them detected once, and 2.5% to 4% sits in the top ten. This clonotype was counted at least ten times. This CDR3 comprises 14 residues. Germline CDR1 is SQVTM and CDR2 is ANQGSEA. Trimming cost V 0 bases and J 6 bases, with 14 bases left between them. J is TRBJ1-1 and V is TRBV29-1; D gene ambiguous. The material sequenced was whole blood. This clonotype originated in an adult who was a healthcare worker with PCR-confirmed SARS-CoV-2 infection or an uninfected control (not recorded which). The CDR3 nucleotides are TGCAGCGTTGAAGATGGCGGCAGTCTGGCTGAAGCTTTCTTT. Protein sequence: CSVEDGGSLAEAFF. Full variable domain (remainder filled in from reference TRBV29-1 and TRBJ1-1): SAVISQKPSRDICQRGTSLTIQCQVDSQVTMMFWYRQQPGQSLTLIATANQGSEATYESGFVIDKFPISRPNLTFSTLTVSNMSPEDSSIYLCSVEDGGSLAEAFFGQGTRLTVV.